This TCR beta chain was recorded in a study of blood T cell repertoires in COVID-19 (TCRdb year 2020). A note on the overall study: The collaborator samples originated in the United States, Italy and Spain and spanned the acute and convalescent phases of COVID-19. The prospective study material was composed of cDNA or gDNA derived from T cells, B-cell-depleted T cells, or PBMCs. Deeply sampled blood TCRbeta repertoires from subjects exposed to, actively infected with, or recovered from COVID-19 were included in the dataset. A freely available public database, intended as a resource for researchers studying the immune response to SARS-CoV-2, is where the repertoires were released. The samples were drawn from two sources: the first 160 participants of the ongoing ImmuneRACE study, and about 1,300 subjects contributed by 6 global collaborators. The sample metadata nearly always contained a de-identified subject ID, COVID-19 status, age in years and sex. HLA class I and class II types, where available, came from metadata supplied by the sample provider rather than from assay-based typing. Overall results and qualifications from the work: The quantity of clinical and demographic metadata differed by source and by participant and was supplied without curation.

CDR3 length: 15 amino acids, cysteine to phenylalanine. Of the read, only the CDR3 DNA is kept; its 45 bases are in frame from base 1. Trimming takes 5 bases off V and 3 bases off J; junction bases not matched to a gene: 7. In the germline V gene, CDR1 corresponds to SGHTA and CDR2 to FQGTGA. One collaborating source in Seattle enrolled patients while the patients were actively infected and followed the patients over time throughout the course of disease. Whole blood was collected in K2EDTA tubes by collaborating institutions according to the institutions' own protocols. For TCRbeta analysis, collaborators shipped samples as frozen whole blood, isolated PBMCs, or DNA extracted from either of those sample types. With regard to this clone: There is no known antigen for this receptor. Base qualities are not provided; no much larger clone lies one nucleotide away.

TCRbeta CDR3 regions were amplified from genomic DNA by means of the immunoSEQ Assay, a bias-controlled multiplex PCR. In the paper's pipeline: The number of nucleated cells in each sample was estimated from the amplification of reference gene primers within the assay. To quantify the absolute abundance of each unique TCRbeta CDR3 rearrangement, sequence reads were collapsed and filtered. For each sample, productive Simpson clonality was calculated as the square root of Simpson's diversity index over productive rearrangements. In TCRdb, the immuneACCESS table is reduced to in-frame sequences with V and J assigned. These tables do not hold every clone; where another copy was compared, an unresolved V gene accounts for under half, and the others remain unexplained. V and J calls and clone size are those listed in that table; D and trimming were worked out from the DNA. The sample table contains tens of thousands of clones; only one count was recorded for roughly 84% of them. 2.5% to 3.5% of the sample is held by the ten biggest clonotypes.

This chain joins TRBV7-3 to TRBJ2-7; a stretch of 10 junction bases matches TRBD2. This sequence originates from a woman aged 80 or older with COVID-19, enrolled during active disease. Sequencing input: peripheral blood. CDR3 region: CASSPNSGGRYEQYF. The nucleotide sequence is TGTGCCAGCAGCCCCAATAGCGGGGGGCGCTACGAGCAGTACTTC.